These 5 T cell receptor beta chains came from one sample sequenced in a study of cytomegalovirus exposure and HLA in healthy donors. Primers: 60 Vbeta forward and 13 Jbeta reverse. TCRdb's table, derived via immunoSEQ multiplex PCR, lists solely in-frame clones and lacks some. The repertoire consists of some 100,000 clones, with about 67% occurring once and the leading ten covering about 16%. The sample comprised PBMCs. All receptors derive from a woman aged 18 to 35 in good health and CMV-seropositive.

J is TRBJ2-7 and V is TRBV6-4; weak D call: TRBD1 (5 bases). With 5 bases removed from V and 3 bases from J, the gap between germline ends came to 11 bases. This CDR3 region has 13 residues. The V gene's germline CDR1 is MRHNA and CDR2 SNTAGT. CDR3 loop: CASSPRALYEQYF. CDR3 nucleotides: TGTGCCAGCAGTCCCAGGGCGCTCTACGAGCAGTACTTC.

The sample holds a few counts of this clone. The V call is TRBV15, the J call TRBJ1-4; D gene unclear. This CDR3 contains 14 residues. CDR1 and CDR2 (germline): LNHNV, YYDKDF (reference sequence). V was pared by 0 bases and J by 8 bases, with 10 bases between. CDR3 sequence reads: CATSRESAAEKLFF. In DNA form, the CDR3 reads TGTGCCACCAGCAGAGAGTCCGCGGCGGAAAAACTGTTTTTT.

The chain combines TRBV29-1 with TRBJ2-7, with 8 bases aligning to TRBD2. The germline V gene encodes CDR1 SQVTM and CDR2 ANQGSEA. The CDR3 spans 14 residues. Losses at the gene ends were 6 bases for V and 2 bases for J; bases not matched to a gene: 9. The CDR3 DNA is TGCAGCGTCGGCGCGGGAGCGGGGGCCTACGAGCAGTACTTC. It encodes CSVGAGAGAYEQYF.

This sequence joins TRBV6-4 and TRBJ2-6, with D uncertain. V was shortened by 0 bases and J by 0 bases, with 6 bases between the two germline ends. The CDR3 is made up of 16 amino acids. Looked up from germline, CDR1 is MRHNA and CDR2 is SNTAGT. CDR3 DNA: TGTGCCAGCAGTGACTCCGCTAGCTCTGGGGCCAACGTCCTGACTTTC. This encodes CASSDSASSGANVLTF.

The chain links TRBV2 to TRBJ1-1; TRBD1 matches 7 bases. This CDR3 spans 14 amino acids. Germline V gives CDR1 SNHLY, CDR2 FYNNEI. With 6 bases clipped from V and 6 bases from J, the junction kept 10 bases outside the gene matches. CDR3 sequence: CASRKGQLNPEAFF. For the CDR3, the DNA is TGTGCCAGCAGAAAGGGACAGCTTAACCCTGAAGCTTTCTTT.